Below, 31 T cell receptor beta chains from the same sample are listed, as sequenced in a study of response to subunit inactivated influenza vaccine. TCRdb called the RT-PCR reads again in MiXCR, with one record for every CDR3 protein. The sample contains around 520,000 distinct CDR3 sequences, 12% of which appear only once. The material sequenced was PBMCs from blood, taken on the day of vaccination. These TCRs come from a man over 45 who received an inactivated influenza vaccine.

The CDR3 DNA reads TGTGCCAGCAGCTTACCGAGACTAGCAGATACGAACACCGGGGAGCTGTTTTTT. It encodes CASSLPRLADTNTGELFF. V gene TRBV11-1 combines with J gene TRBJ2-2; 7 nucleotides align to TRBD2. With V trimmed by 2 bases and J by 0 bases, 9 bases remained unmatched. CDR1 is SGHAT and CDR2 is FQDESV in the germline V gene (reference sequence). The CDR3 contains 18 residues.

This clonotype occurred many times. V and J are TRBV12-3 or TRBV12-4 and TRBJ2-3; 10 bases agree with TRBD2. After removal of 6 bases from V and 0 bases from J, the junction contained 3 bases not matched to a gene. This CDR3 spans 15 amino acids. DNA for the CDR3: TGTGCCAGCAGCGAAGCGGGGGGGAGCACAGATACGCAGTATTTT. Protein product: CASSEAGGSTDTQYF.

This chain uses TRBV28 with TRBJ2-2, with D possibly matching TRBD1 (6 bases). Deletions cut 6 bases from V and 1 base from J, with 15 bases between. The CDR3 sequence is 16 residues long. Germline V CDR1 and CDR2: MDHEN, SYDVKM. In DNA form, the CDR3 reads TGTGCCAGCAGATCGCAGGGACATTTGAACACCGGGGAGCTGTTTTTT. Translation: CASRSQGHLNTGELFF.

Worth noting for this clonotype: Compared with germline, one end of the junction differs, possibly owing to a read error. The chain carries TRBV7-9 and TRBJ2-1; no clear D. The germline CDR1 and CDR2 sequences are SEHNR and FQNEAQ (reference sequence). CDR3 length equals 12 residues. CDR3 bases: TGTGCCAGCAGAGGGCTGGCCAATGATCAGTTCTTC. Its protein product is CASRGLANDQFF.

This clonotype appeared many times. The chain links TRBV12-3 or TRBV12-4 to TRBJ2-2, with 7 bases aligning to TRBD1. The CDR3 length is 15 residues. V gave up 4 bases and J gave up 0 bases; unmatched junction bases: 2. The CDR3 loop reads CASSSDRTNTGELFF. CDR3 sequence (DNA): TGTGCCAGCAGTTCGGACAGGACGAACACCGGGGAGCTGTTTTTT.

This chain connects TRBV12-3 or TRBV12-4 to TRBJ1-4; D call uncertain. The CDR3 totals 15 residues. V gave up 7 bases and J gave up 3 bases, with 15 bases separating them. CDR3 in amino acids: CASTPYSRPNEKLFF. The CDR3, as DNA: TGTGCCAGCACCCCTTATTCCCGGCCTAATGAAAAACTGTTTTTT.

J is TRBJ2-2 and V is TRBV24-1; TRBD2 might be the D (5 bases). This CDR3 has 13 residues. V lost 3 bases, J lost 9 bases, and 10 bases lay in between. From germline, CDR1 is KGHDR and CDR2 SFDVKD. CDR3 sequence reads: CATSDTRVRELFF. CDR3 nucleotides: TGTGCCACCAGTGATACGAGGGTCCGGGAGCTGTTTTTT.

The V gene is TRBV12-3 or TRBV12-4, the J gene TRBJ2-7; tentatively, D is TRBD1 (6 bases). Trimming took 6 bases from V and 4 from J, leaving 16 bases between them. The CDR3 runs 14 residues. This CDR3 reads CASSRGGGRYEQYF. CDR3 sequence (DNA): TGTGCCAGCAGCCGCGGTGGGGGCAGGTACGAGCAGTACTTC.

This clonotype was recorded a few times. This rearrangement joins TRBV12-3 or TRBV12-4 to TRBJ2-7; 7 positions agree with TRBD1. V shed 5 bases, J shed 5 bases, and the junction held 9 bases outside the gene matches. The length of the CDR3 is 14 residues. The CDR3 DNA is TGTGCCAGCAGTGACCGGGACAGAAAGGACGAGCAGTACTTC. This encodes CASSDRDRKDEQYF.

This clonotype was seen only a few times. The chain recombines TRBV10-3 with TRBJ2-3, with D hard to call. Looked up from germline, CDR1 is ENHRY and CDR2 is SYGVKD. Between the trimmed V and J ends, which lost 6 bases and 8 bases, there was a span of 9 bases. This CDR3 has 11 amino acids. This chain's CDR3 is CAIREGVTQYF. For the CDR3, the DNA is TGTGCCATCAGGGAAGGCGTTACGCAGTATTTT.

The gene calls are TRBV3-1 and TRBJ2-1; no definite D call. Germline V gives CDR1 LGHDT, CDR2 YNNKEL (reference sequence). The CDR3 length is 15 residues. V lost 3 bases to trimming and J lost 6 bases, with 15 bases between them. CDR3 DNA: TGTGCCAGCAGCCAGTTTTCGTCGGGTTTCAATGAGCAGTTCTTC. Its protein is CASSQFSSGFNEQFF.

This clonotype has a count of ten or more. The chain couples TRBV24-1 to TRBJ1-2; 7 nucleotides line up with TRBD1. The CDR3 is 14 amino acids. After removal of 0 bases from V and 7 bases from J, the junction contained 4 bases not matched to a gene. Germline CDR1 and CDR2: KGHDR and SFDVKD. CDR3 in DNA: TGTGCCACCAGTGATTTGGACAGGGTTGGTGGCTACACCTTC. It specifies CATSDLDRVGGYTF.

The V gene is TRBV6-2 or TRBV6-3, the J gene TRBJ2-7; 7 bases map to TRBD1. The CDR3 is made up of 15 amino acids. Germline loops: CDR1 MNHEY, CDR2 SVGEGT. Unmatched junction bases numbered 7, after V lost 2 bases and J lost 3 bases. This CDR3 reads CASSYTGVGNYEQYF. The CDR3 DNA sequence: TGTGCCAGCAGTTACACAGGGGTCGGAAACTACGAGCAGTACTTC.

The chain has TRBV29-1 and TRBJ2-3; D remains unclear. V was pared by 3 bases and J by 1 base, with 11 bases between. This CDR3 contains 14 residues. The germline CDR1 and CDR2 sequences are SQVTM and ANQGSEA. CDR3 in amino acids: CSVEIVERTDTQYF. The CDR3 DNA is TGCAGCGTTGAGATCGTCGAACGCACAGATACGCAGTATTTT.

The CDR3 loop is CASSLLGGRELFF. The CDR3 DNA follows: TGTGCCAGCAGCTTACTGGGCGGGCGGGAGCTGTTTTTT. V and J are TRBV7-2 and TRBJ2-2, with a possible D match to TRBD2 (5 bases). Per germline, CDR1 SGHTA and CDR2 FQGNSA. V was trimmed by 2 bases and J by 9 bases, leaving 10 bases between them. The CDR3 extends over 13 amino acids.

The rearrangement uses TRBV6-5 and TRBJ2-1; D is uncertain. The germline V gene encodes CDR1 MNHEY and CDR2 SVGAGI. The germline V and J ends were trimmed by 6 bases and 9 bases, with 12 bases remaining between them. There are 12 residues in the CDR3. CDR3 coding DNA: TGTGCCAGCAGCCCCCTCAACAGTGAGCAGTTCTTC. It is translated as CASSPLNSEQFF.

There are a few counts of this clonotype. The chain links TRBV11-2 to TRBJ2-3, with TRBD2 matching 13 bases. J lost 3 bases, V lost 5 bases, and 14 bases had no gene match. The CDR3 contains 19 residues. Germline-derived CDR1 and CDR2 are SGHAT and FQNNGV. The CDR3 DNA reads TGTGCCAGCAGCCCAGGACCAGGACTAGCGGGGGCCCTAACAGATACGCAGTATTTT. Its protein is CASSPGPGLAGALTDTQYF.

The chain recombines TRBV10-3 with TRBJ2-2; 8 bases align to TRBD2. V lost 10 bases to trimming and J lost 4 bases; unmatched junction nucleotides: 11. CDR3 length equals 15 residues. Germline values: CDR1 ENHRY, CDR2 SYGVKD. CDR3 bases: TGTGCCAGTAGACCGGGACTAGAGGCCACCGGGGAGCTGTTTTTT. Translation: CASRPGLEATGELFF.

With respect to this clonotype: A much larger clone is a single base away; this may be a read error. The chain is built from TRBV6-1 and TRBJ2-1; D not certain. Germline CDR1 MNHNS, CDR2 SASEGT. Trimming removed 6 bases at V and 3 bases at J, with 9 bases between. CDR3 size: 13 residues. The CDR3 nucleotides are TGTGCCAGCAGAGCAATCGGCTACAATGAGCAGTTCTTC. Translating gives CASRAIGYNEQFF.

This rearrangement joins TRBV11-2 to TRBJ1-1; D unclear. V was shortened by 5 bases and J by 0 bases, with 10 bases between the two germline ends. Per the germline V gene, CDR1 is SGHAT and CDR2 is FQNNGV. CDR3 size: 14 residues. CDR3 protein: CASSPIQMNTEAFF. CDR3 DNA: TGTGCCAGCAGCCCCATACAGATGAACACTGAAGCTTTCTTT.

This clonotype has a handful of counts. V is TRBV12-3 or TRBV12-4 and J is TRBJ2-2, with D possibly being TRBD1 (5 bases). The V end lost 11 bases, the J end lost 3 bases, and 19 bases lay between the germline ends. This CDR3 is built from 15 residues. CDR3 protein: CAAGRASIDTGELFF. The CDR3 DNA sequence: TGTGCCGCCGGCAGGGCCAGCATAGACACCGGGGAGCTGTTTTTT.

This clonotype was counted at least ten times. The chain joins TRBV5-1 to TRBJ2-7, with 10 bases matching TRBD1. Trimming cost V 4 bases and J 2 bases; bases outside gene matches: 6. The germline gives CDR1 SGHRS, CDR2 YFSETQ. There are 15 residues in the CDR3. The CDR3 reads CASSQDRGPPYEQYF. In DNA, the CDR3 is TGCGCCAGCAGCCAAGACAGGGGGCCTCCCTACGAGCAGTACTTC. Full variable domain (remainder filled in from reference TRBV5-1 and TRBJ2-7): KAGVTQTPRYLIKTRGQQVTLSCSPISGHRSVSWYQQTPGQGLQFLFEYFSETQRNKGNFPGRFSGRQFSNSRSEMNVSTLELGDSALYLCASSQDRGPPYEQYFGPGTRLTVT.

The CDR3 DNA reads as TGTGCCAGCAGTTACGGACATGCTAGGGACAGGGGAAGGACCGGGGAGCTGTTTTTT. Amino acid sequence: CASSYGHARDRGRTGELFF. The J gene is TRBJ2-2, the V gene TRBV6-5, with 10 bases lining up with TRBD1. The ends lost 2 bases at V and 5 bases at J; junction bases unmatched: 14. CDR1 and CDR2 (germline): MNHEY, SVGAGI. The CDR3 sequence is 19 residues long.

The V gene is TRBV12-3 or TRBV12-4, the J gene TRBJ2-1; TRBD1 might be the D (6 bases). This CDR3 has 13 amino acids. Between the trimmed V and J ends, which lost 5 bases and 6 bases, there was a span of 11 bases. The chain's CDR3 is CASSQRGSNEQFF. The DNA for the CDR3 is TGTGCCAGCAGTCAAAGGGGGAGCAATGAGCAGTTCTTC.

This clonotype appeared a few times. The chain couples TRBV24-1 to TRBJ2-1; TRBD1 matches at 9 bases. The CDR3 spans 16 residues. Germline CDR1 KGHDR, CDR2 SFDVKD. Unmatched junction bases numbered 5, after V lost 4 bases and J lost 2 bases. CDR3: CATSEEGQGTYNEQFF. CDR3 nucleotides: TGTGCCACCAGTGAGGAGGGACAGGGAACCTACAATGAGCAGTTCTTC.

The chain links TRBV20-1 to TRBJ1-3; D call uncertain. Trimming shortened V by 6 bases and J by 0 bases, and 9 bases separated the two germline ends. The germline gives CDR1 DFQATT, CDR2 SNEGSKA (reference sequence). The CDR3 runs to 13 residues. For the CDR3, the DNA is TGCAGTGCAAGATATTTCTCTGGAAACACCATATATTTT. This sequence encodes CSARYFSGNTIYF.

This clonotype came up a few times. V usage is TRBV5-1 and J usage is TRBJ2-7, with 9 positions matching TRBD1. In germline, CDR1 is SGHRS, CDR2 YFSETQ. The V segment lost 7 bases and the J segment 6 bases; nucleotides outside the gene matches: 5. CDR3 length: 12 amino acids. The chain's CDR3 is CASGTGTGEQYF. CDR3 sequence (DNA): TGCGCCAGCGGGACAGGGACGGGCGAGCAGTACTTC.

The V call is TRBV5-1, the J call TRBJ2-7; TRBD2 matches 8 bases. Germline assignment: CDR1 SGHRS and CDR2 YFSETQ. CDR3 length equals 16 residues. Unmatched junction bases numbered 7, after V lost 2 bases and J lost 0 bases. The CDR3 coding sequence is TGCGCCAGCAGCTTCGTTGTTAGCGGGGACTCCTACGAGCAGTACTTC. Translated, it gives CASSFVVSGDSYEQYF.

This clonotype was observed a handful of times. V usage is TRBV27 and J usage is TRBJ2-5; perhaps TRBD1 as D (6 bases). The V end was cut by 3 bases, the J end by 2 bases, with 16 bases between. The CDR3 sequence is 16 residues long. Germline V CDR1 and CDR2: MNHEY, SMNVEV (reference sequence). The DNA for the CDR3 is TGTGCCAGCAGTTTCTGGGGGCCAAATAAACAAGAGACCCAGTACTTC. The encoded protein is CASSFWGPNKQETQYF.

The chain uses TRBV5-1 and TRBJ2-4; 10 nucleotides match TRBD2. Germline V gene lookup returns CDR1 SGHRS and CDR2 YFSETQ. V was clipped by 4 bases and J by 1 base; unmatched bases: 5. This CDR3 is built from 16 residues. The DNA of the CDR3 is TGCGCCAGCAGCCCCCTAGCGGGGGTGGCCAAAAACATTCAGTACTTC. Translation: CASSPLAGVAKNIQYF.

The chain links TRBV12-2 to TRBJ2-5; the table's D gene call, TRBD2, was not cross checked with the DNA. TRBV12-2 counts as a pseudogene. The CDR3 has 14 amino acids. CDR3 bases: TGTGCAAGTCGCTTAGTAGGGCATCAAGAGACCCAGTACTTC. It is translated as CASRLVGHQETQYF.